This T cell receptor (beta chain) originates from a study of identical twins' blood T cells. The CDR3 contains 16 residues. Per germline, CDR1 DFQATT and CDR2 SNEGSKA (reference sequence). J gave up 4 bases and V 2 bases, and 10 bases lay outside the gene matches. Whole-study findings and limits: Environmental influences on twin similarity could not be excluded.

Regarding this clonotype: The antigen is not known.

Six healthy women, forming three identical twin pairs, donated samples. Both ends of each TCR cDNA library bore sample-specific barcodes. TCRdb ran MiXCR on the 5' RACE reads and lists one entry per CDR3 protein. The repertoire holds 300,000 to 450,000 distinct CDR3 sequences, with over 25% as singletons. The specimen was PBMCs. The chain carries TRBV20-1 and TRBJ2-3; 9 bases fit TRBD2. The clonotype originates from a woman aged 18-50 years in good health. The CDR3 DNA sequence: TGCAGTGCTAGACCCCCCGGACTAGCGTACCCAGATACGCAGTATTTT. Protein sequence: CSARPPGLAYPDTQYF.